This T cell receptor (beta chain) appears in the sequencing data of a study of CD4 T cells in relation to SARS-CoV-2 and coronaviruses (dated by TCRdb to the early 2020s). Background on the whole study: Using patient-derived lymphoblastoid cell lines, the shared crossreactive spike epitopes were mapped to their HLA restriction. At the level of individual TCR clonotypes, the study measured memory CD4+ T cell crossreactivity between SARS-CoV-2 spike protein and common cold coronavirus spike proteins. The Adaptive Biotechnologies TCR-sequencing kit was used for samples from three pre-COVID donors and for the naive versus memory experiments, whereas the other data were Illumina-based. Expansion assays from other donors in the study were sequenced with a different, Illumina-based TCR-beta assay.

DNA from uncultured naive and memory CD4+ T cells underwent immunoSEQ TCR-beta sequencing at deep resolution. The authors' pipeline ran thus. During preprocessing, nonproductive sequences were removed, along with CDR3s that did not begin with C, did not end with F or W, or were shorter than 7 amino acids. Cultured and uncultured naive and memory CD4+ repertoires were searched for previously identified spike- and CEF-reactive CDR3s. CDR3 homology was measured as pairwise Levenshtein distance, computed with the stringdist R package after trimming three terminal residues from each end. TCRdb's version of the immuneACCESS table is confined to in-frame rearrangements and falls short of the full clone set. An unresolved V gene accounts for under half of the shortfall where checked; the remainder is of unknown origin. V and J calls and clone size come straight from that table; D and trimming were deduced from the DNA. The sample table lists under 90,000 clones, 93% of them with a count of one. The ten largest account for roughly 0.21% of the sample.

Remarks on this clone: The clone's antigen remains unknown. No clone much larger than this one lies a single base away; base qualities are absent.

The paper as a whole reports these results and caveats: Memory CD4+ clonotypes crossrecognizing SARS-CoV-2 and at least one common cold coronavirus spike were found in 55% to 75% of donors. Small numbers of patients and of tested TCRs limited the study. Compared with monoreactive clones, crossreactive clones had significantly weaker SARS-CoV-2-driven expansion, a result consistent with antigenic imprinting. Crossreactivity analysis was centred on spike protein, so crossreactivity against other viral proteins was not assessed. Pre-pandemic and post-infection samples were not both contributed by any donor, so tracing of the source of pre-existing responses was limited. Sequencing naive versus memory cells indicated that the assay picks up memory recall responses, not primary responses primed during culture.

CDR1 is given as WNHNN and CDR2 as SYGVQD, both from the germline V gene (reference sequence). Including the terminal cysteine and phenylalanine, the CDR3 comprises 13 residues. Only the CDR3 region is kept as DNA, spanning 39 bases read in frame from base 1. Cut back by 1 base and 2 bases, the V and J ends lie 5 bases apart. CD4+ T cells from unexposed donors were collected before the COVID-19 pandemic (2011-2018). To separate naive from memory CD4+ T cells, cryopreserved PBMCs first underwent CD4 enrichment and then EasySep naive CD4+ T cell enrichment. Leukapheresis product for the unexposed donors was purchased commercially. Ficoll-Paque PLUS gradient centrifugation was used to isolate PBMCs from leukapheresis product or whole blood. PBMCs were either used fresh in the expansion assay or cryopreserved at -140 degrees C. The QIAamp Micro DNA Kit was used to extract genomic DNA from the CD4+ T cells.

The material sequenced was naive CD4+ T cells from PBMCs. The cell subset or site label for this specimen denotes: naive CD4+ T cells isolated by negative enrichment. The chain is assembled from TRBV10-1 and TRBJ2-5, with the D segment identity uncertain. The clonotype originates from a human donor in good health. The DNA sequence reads TGCGCCAGCAGTGAGTACAGTCAAGAGACCCAGTACTTC. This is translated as CASSEYSQETQYF.